Detailed here is one T cell receptor beta chain. The data derive from a study of glioma-infiltrating T cells. The iRepertoire nested amplicon-rescue multiplex PCR amplified TCR alpha and beta CDR3s from RNA. TCRdb reprocessed the multiplex PCR reads with MiXCR, giving one entry per CDR3 protein. Among 300,000 to 450,000 distinct CDR3 sequences listed, roughly two fifths were seen once. V lost 3 bases, J lost 9 bases, and 9 bases lay in between. The CDR3 has 12 residues. Germline V CDR1 and CDR2: LGHNT, FRNRAP. The chain couples TRBV12-5 to TRBJ2-1, with D possibly called TRBD1 or TRBD2 (5 bases each). The TCR was taken from a human donor with low-grade glioma or glioblastoma, undergoing nonglioma brain surgery, or in good health (not recorded which). The sample was glioma tissue, nonneoplastic brain tissue, or PBMCs (not recorded which). CDR3 coding DNA: TGTGCTAGTGGTTTCGAGGGGCCTGAGCAGTTCTTC. Residues: CASGFEGPEQFF. Together with reference TRBV12-5 and TRBJ2-1, the CDR3 gives the full variable domain: DARVTQTPRHKVTEMGQEVTMRCQPILGHNTVFWYRQTMMQGLELLAYFRNRAPLDDSGMPKDRFSAEMPDATLATLKIQPSEPRDSAVYFCASGFEGPEQFFGPGTRLTVL.